The 9 T cell receptor beta chains below come from one sample, sequenced in a study of patients and donors after allogeneic stem cell transplantation. MiXCR was run by TCRdb on the RT-PCR reads, yielding one entry per CDR3 protein. The table shows 70,000 to 95,000 distinct CDR3 sequences, with 4.5% to 5% occurring only once. Sequences were obtained from blood, either unsorted or a sorted T cell fraction (not recorded which). These receptors were taken from a human donor who was either an allogeneic HSCT recipient or a stem cell or donor lymphocyte infusion donor (not recorded which). It is not recorded whose cells these are; they may come from a transplant donor.

The V call is TRBV7-2, the J call TRBJ1-2; the D gene is possibly TRBD1 (5 bases). The CDR3 has 15 amino acids. Between the trimmed V and J ends, which lost 2 bases and 11 bases, there was a span of 21 bases. Germline CDR1 SGHTA, CDR2 FQGNSA. The CDR3 DNA sequence: TGTGCCAGCAGCTTACAGGGCCTAGATTCAGCTGGGTACACCTTC. Residues: CASSLQGLDSAGYTF.

This clonotype occurred many times. The rearrangement uses TRBV5-6 and TRBJ1-2; TRBD1 is a possible D gene (5 bases). Per the germline V gene, CDR1 is SGHDT and CDR2 is YYEEEE. The CDR3 is 13 residues long. The V and J ends lost 1 base and 13 bases respectively, with 17 bases between them. The CDR3 loop reads CASSLRQGPGGTF. Written as DNA, the CDR3 is TGTGCCAGCAGCTTGCGGCAGGGCCCTGGGGGCACCTTC.

This clonotype was seen at least ten times. The chain has TRBV28 and TRBJ2-5; 7 bases match TRBD1. The CDR3 is 15 amino acids. CDR1 is MDHEN and CDR2 is SYDVKM in the germline V gene. The trim removed 6 bases at V and 4 bases at J, leaving 11 bases unmatched. CDR3: CASRQGSDHGETQYF. In nucleotides, the CDR3 is TGTGCCAGCAGACAGGGGTCGGATCACGGAGAGACCCAGTACTTC.

This chain connects TRBV12-1 to TRBJ1-6; the DNA was not compared with TRBD1, the D call given in the table. TRBV12-1 corresponds to a pseudogene. CDR3 length: 18 amino acids. The CDR3 spells CASSSRGSAGPGTSPLHF. As DNA, the CDR3 is TGTGCCAGTTCTAGCCGGGGTTCGGCGGGACCCGGGACTTCACCCCTCCACTTT.

This clonotype turned up a few times. V and J are TRBV9 and TRBJ1-1; D remains unclear. CDR1 SGDLS and CDR2 YYNGEE come from the germline V gene. Trimming cost V 4 bases and J 2 bases, with 12 bases left between them. This CDR3 region has 14 residues. For the CDR3, the DNA is TGTGCCAGCAGCCCAGTAGGAGGAAACACTGAAGCTTTCTTT. Its protein product is CASSPVGGNTEAFF. Looking up the rest from reference TRBV9 and TRBJ1-1 gives the full variable domain: DSGVTQTPKHLITATGQRVTLRCSPRSGDLSVYWYQQSLDQGLQFLIQYYNGEERAKGNILERFSAQQFPDLHSELNLSSLELGDSALYFCASSPVGGNTEAFFGQGTRLTVV.

The sample holds many counts of this clonotype. V usage is TRBV12-3 or TRBV12-4 and J usage is TRBJ1-2; D gene unclear. V dropped 6 bases and J dropped 2 bases, with 10 bases sitting between them. The CDR3 runs 13 residues. In DNA form, the CDR3 reads TGTGCCAGCAGGTCCGAACAAAACTATGGCTACACCTTC. It encodes CASRSEQNYGYTF.

CDR3 DNA sequence: TGCGCCAGCAGCCAAGACAGCTCCTACGAGCAGTACTTC. It translates to CASSQDSSYEQYF. This chain joins TRBV4-1 and TRBJ2-7; no definite D call. The length of the CDR3 is 13 residues. The V and J ends lost 0 bases and 0 bases respectively, with 3 bases between them. Per the germline V gene, CDR1 is MGHRA and CDR2 is YSYEKL.

The chain is built from TRBV18 and TRBJ2-1, with 7 nucleotides matching TRBD2. CDR1 and CDR2 from the germline V gene are KGHSH and LQKENI. Trimming removed 0 bases from V and 4 bases from J; junction bases left unmatched: 6. The CDR3 spans 16 residues. The CDR3: CASSPPGREFYNEQFF. The CDR3 nucleotides read TGTGCCAGCTCACCACCGGGGCGGGAGTTTTACAATGAGCAGTTCTTC.

This clonotype was detected many times. Here the CDR3 DNA reads TGTGCCAGCAGCTTAGTGAAGGGCAATGAGCAGTTCTTC. This encodes CASSLVKGNEQFF. The chain uses TRBV7-2 and TRBJ2-1; D gene uncertain. The V end was cut by 1 base, the J end by 6 bases, with 7 bases between. This CDR3 is built from 13 residues. Germline-derived CDR1 and CDR2 are SGHTA and FQGNSA.